This T cell receptor (beta chain) stems from a study of control samples from healthy donors and cancer patients. In germline, CDR1 is GTSNPN, CDR2 SVGIG (reference sequence). The CDR3 is 13 residues long. V shed 1 base and J shed 4 bases, with 8 bases lying between them. This table comes from immunoSEQ multiplex PCR, and its TCRdb copy is limited to in-frame clones, with some not included. The profile shows 63,000 or so clones, approximately 89% of them singletons. Source material: PBMCs. V usage is TRBV30 and J usage is TRBJ1-3; tentatively, D is TRBD1 (5 bases). This sequence originates from a man aged 55 to 69 with colorectal cancer. CDR3 coding DNA: TGTGCCTGGAGTGCGGGGCTAGGAAACACCATATATTTT. Protein sequence: CAWSAGLGNTIYF.